This TCR beta chain was documented in a study of identical twins. TCRdb redid the calling of the 5' RACE reads with MiXCR, one entry per CDR3 protein. Here the sample spans about 1.7 million distinct CDR3 sequences, about 31% being singletons. This clonotype came up a few times. The sequencing sample was made of cord blood. The TCR was taken from a newborn girl in good health.

This CDR3 is CASSERAPYEQYF. The DNA for the CDR3 is TGTGCCAGCAGTGAAAGGGCCCCCTACGAGCAGTACTTC. The J gene is TRBJ2-7, the V gene TRBV6-1, with D unresolved. V lost 2 bases and J 2 bases, leaving 7 bases between the germline ends. This CDR3 contains 13 residues. Germline loops: CDR1 MNHNS, CDR2 SASEGT.